The sequence of this T cell receptor (beta chain) was determined in a study of T-cell memory formation after mild COVID-19. About the study: The two donors had largely donor-specific TCR clusters. Study-level results: A subset of responding clones appeared in pre-infection memory, suggesting cross-reactive memory joined. CD4+ contracting clones lay mainly in CM and EM, CD8+ ones in EMRA.

cDNA libraries for TCR alpha and TCR beta, carrying sample barcodes and UMIs, came from 5'RACE with constant-segment primers. MiXCR, applied by TCRdb to the 5' RACE reads, yields one record per CDR3 protein. The sample consists of hundreds of thousands of distinct CDR3 sequences, approximately 21% of them appearing once. CDR3 size: 16 residues. About this clonotype itself: Antigen specificity is unknown.

The V gene is TRBV12-1, the J gene TRBJ2-3; the table gives TRBD2 as D, unverified against the DNA. TRBV12-1 is reported as a pseudogene. This TCR was sampled from an adult woman who had mild COVID-19 (a few samples of this study predate the infection). Cell type and time point are not known. Sequenced sample: PBMCs or a T cell subset sorted from them (not recorded which). The CDR3 DNA is TGTGCCAGCAGCTTGGGCGCGGGGGGGACCACAGATACGCAGTATTTT. Translating gives CASSLGAGGTTDTQYF.